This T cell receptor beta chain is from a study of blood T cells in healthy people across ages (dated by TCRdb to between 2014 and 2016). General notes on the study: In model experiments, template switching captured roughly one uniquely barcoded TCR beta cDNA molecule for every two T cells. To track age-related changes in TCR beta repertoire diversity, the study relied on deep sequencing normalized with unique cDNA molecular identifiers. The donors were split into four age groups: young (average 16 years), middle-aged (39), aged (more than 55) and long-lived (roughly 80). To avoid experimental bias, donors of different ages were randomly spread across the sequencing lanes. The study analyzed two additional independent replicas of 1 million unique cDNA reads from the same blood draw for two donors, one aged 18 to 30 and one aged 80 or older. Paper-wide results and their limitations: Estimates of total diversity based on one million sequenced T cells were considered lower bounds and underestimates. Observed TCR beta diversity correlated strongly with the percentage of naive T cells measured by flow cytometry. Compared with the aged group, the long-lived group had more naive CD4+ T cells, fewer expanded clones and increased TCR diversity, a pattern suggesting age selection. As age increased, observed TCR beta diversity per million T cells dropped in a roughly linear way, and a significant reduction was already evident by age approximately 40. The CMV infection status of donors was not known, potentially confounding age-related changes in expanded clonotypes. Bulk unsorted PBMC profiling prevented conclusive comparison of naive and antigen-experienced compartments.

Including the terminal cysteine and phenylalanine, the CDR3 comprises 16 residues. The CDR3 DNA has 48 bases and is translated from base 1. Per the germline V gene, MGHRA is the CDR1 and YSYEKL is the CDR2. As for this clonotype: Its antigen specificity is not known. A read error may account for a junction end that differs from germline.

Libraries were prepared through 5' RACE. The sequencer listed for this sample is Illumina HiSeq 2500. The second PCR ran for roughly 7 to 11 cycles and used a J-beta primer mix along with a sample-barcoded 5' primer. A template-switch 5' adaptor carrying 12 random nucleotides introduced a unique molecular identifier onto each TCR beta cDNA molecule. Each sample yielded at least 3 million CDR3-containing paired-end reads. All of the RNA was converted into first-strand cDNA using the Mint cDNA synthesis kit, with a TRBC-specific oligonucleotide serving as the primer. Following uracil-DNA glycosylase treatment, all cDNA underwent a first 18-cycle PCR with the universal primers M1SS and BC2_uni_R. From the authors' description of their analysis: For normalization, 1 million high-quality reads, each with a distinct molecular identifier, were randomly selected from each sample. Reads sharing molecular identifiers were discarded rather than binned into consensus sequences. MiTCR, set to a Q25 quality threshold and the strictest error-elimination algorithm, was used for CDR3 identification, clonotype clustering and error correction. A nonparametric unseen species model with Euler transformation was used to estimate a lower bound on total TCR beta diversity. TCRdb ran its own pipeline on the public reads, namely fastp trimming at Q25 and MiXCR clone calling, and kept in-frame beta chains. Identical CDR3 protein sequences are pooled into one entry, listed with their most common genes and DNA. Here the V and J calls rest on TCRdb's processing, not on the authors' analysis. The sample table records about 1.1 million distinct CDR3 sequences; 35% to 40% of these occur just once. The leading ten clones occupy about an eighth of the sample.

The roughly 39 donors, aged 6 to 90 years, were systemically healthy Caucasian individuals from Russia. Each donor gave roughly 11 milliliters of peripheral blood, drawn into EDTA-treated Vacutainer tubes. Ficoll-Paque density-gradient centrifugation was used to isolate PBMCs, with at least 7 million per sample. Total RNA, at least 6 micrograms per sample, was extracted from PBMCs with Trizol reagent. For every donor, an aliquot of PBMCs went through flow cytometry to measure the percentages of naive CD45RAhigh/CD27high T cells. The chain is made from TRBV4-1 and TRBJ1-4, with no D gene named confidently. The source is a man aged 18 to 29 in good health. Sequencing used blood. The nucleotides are TGCGCCAGCGGCCAAGCTCATCGGACGGAGAATGAAAAACTGTTTTTT. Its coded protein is CASGQAHRTENEKLFF.